Listed here is a single TCR beta chain. The antigen this receptor binds is unknown. Nothing much larger sits one base from this clone, and base qualities are not available. For CDR1 and CDR2, the germline V gene (reference sequence) lists DFQATT and SNEGSKA. The CDR3 sequence holds 11 residues, the cysteine and phenylalanine included. Only CDR3 DNA is held: 33 bases, read in frame from base 1. V is shortened by 7 bases, J by 5 bases, and the region joining them spans 12 bases. The entry originates in a study of blood T cell repertoires in COVID-19 (dated by TCRdb to the early 2020s). Regarding the complete study: The collaborator samples originated in the United States, Italy and Spain and spanned the acute and convalescent phases of COVID-19. Subjects who had been exposed to COVID-19, were actively infected with it, or had recovered from it provided the deeply sampled blood TCRbeta repertoires that made up the dataset. Where available, HLA class I and class II types were obtained from metadata supplied by the sample provider rather than from assay-based typing. The material from the prospective study consisted of cDNA or gDNA derived from T cells, B-cell-depleted T cells, or PBMCs. The repertoires were released in a freely available public database intended as a resource for research on the immune response to SARS-CoV-2. A de-identified subject ID, COVID-19 status, age in years and sex were almost always included in the sample metadata. The samples were drawn from two sources: the first 160 participants of the ongoing ImmuneRACE study, and 950 to 1,500 subjects contributed by 6 global collaborators.

The immunoSEQ Assay, a bias-controlled multiplex PCR, was used to amplify TCRbeta CDR3 regions from genomic DNA. Processing in the source paper ran as follows. Nucleated cell counts per sample were estimated from amplification of reference gene primers within the assay. To quantify the absolute abundance of each unique TCRbeta CDR3 rearrangement, sequence reads were collapsed and filtered. For each sample, productive Simpson clonality was calculated as the square root of Simpson's diversity index across productive rearrangements. The source is immuneACCESS, and TCRdb retained only in-frame sequences with V and J called. Part of the clones is not carried over; for the studies checked, unresolved V genes explain less than half of this, and the remainder is unexplained. That table furnishes V, J and clone size, whereas the DNA furnished D and trimming. This sample lists 55,000 to 70,000 clones; nearly 90% were detected once. About 3.4% of the sample goes to the ten largest clones.

One collaborating source in Seattle enrolled patients while the patients were actively infected and followed the patients over time throughout the course of disease. Collaborating institutions collected whole blood in K2EDTA tubes following their own protocols. For TCRbeta analysis, collaborator samples were shipped as frozen whole blood, as isolated PBMCs, or as DNA extracted from either sample type. The paper's findings and limits, for the study overall: Clinical and demographic metadata were provided uncurated, with the amount varying by source and participant.

The rearrangement joined TRBV20-1 to TRBJ2-7, with the D gene not confidently named. This TCR derives from a woman aged 45-59 years with COVID-19, enrolled during active disease. Sequences were obtained from peripheral blood. At the DNA level, the sequence is TGCAGTGTCGCAGGTCCGCACGAGCAGTACTTC. The translation is CSVAGPHEQYF.